One and the same sample provided the 22 T cell receptor beta chains below, sequenced in a study of human T cells and chemical hapten exposure. TCRdb re-called the RACE reads with MiXCR, one entry per CDR3 protein. The sample includes around 120,000 distinct CDR3 sequences, 11% of them seen just once. As for time point: patch test 1, 2 weeks after DPC sensitization. Treatment meaning: therapeutic diphenylcyclopropenone sensitization with weekly scalp DPC. Sequencing used whole blood, obtained in connection with sensitization to the hapten diphenylcyclopropenone (DPC). The receptor set was obtained from a woman aged 35 to 49 with alopecia areata. Some clones in this sample may be carry-over from other donors' samples.

At least ten counts were recorded for this clonotype. The J gene is TRBJ1-1, the V gene TRBV10-1, with D hard to call. The germline CDR1 and CDR2 sequences are WNHNN and SYGVQD (reference sequence). The CDR3 has 15 amino acids. V lost 9 bases and J lost 1, with 18 bases in between. The CDR3 loop reads CASIWSVVENTEAFF. CDR3 in DNA: TGCGCCAGTATTTGGTCCGTGGTGGAGAACACTGAAGCTTTCTTT.

This clonotype was seen ten or more times. This chain connects TRBV15 to TRBJ2-1; the match to TRBD2 covers 7 bases. Trimming took 1 base from V and 10 from J; bases not matched to a gene: 10. Looked up from germline, CDR1 is LNHNV and CDR2 is YYDKDF (reference sequence). CDR3 length: 15 residues. Here the CDR3 DNA reads TGTGCCACCAGCAGAGGCCCCGGGACTATATACGAGCAGTTCTTC. Protein sequence: CATSRGPGTIYEQFF.

The V gene is TRBV20-1, the J gene TRBJ2-4, with D hard to call. Germline V gene lookup returns CDR1 DFQATT and CDR2 SNEGSKA (reference sequence). The CDR3 has 11 residues. The V and J ends lost 6 bases and 5 bases respectively, with 8 bases between them. The CDR3 region is CSAVGENIQYF. CDR3 nucleotide sequence: TGCAGTGCGGTTGGGGAAAACATTCAGTACTTC.

In this sample, this clonotype turned up many times. The chain uses TRBV4-1 and TRBJ2-7; TRBD2 matches at 7 bases. The CDR3 extends over 19 amino acids. CDR1 and CDR2 (germline): MGHRA, YSYEKL. Unmatched junction bases numbered 16, after V lost 0 bases and J lost 2 bases. The CDR3 is CASSQEGVGAGRSPYEQYF. CDR3 sequence (DNA): TGCGCCAGCAGCCAAGAGGGTGTGGGAGCGGGACGAAGTCCCTACGAGCAGTACTTC.

The gene calls are TRBV19 and TRBJ2-1; unclear D gene. CDR3 length: 14 amino acids. From germline, CDR1 is LNHDA and CDR2 SQIVND (reference sequence). V lost 8 bases to trimming and J lost 7 bases, with 18 bases between them. CDR3 DNA: TGTGCCAGTGGCGCCGGGTCCGGCGTAAATGAGCAGTTCTTC. It specifies CASGAGSGVNEQFF.

The table lists this clonotype with many counts. The CDR3 reads CSARGLAGNNEQFF. CDR3 nucleotide sequence: TGCAGTGCTAGAGGACTAGCGGGGAACAATGAGCAGTTCTTC. The chain carries TRBV20-1 and TRBJ2-1, with 11 nucleotides matching TRBD2. Looked up from germline, CDR1 is DFQATT and CDR2 is SNEGSKA (reference sequence). Trimming removed 1 base from V and 5 bases from J; junction bases left unmatched: 1. CDR3 length: 14 amino acids.

This clonotype occurred a few times. V usage is TRBV25-1 and J usage is TRBJ2-1; D is ambiguous. V was trimmed by 1 base and J by 0 bases, leaving 4 bases between them. CDR1 and CDR2 from the germline V gene are MGHDK and SYGVNS. The CDR3 loop spans 14 amino acids. The CDR3 DNA is TGTGCCAGCAGTGAATTTAGCTCCTACAATGAGCAGTTCTTC. Residues: CASSEFSSYNEQFF.

This chain links TRBV5-5 with TRBJ1-2; D remains unclear. The CDR3 is made up of 13 amino acids. Trimming stripped 3 bases from V and 3 bases from J, with 9 bases between. In germline, CDR1 is SGHKS, CDR2 YYEKEE (reference sequence). The CDR3: CASSSIVHYGYTF. The CDR3 nucleotides are TGTGCCAGCAGCTCTATTGTCCACTATGGCTACACCTTC.

The chain carries TRBV5-4 and TRBJ2-5, with D unclear. CDR3 length: 13 residues. The V end lost 4 bases, the J end lost 2 bases, and 9 bases lay between the germline ends. Germline CDR1 reads SGHNT; CDR2 reads YYREEE (reference sequence). DNA for the CDR3: TGTGCCAGCAGCCCCACCAATCAAGAGACCCAGTACTTC. This codes for CASSPTNQETQYF.

This clonotype was counted ten times or more. CDR3 loop: CASNQLVSDGNQPQHF. The CDR3 DNA is TGTGCCAGCAACCAACTGGTCTCAGACGGGAATCAGCCCCAGCATTTT. The chain recombines TRBV7-9 with TRBJ1-5; no clear D gene. The CDR3 totals 16 residues. Trimming cost V 7 bases and J 4 bases, with 20 bases left between them. Looked up from germline, CDR1 is SEHNR and CDR2 is FQNEAQ (reference sequence). Full variable domain (outside the CDR3, taken from reference TRBV7-9 and TRBJ1-5): DTGVSQNPRHKITKRGQNVTFRCDPISEHNRLYWYRQTLGQGPEFLTYFQNEAQLEKSRLLSDRFSAERPKGSFSTLEIQRTEQGDSAMYLCASNQLVSDGNQPQHFGDGTRLSIL.

J is TRBJ2-2 and V is TRBV7-6; 13 bases match TRBD2. The CDR3 sequence is 17 residues long. V was pared by 4 bases and J by 4 bases, with 6 bases of the junction left unmatched. From germline, CDR1 is SGHVS and CDR2 FNYEAQ. Written as DNA, the CDR3 is TGTGCCAGCAGCTCGGGGACTAGCGGGACCATCACCGGGGAGCTGTTTTTT. It is translated as CASSSGTSGTITGELFF.

The gene calls are TRBV29-1 and TRBJ2-2; 10 nucleotides align to TRBD2. The CDR3 has 16 residues. The V segment lost 6 bases and the J segment 6 bases; nucleotides outside the gene matches: 13. In germline, CDR1 is SQVTM, CDR2 ANQGSEA. CDR3: CSVGATSGAFSGELFF. CDR3 DNA sequence: TGCAGCGTCGGCGCTACTAGCGGGGCTTTTTCCGGGGAGCTGTTTTTT.

This clonotype was seen only a few times. The rearrangement joins TRBV6-1 to TRBJ1-1; 12 bases align to TRBD1. The CDR3 sequence is 14 residues long. Germline lookup yields CDR1 MNHNS and CDR2 SASEGT. V gave up 8 bases and J gave up 10 bases; unmatched junction bases: 11. The CDR3 DNA is TGTGCCAGCCGCCCGGGGGGACAGGGGGCGCGAGCTTTCTTT. This gives the protein CASRPGGQGARAFF.

The chain recombines TRBV20-1 with TRBJ2-1; 15 bases agree with TRBD2. Germline CDR1 is DFQATT and CDR2 is SNEGSKA (reference sequence). The CDR3 consists of 16 residues. The ends lost 4 bases at V and 5 bases at J; junction bases unmatched: 6. The CDR3 nucleotides are TGCAGTGCTATAACCGGGACTAGCGGGGGGCACAATGAGCAGTTCTTC. Amino acid sequence: CSAITGTSGGHNEQFF.

This chain joins TRBV7-8 and TRBJ1-1; D possibly corresponds to TRBD1 (5 bases). Germline V gene data show CDR1 as SGHVS and CDR2 as FQNEAQ. There are 13 residues in the CDR3. The ends were cut back, 1 base at V and 10 bases at J, with 13 bases in the middle. The CDR3 loop reads CASSLDEGIGAFF. The CDR3 nucleotides are TGTGCCAGCAGCTTAGATGAGGGGATTGGAGCTTTCTTT.

V and J are TRBV29-1 and TRBJ2-1; D ambiguous. The CDR3 spans 14 residues. Germline lookup yields CDR1 SQVTM and CDR2 ANQGSEA. V shed 5 bases and J shed 10 bases, with 21 bases lying between them. CDR3 region: CSVPAVGINWEQFF. The CDR3 coding sequence is TGCAGCGTTCCCGCGGTAGGGATCAATTGGGAGCAGTTCTTC.

Many counts were recorded for this clonotype. CDR3 sequence reads: CASSGRVQETQYF. The CDR3 DNA follows: TGCGCCAGCAGTGGACGGGTTCAAGAGACCCAGTACTTC. The V call is TRBV10-2, the J call TRBJ2-5; no definite D call. The CDR3 has 13 amino acids. Between the trimmed V and J ends, which lost 4 bases and 2 bases, there was a span of 8 bases. Germline V gene sequence: CDR1 WSHSY, CDR2 SAAADI.

This clonotype was picked up many times. A junction end diverges from the germline sequence, so it may reflect a read error. This sequence joins TRBV7-7 and TRBJ1-1; D is uncertain. The CDR3 length is 15 residues. The germline V gene encodes CDR1 SSHAT and CDR2 FNYEAQ (reference sequence). The CDR3, as DNA: TGTGCTAGCAGCCCCCGCGAGCTGATGAACACTGAAGCTTTCTTT. This encodes CASSPRELMNTEAFF. Using reference TRBV7-7 and TRBJ1-1 for the parts outside the CDR3, the full variable domain is GAGVSQSPRYKVTKRGQDVTLRCDPISSHATLYWYQQALGQGPEFLTYFNYEAQPDKSGLPSDRFSAERPEGSISTLTIQRTEQRDSAMYRCASSPRELMNTEAFFGQGTRLTVV.

Turning to this clonotype: Given a much more abundant clone one base away, this may be a read error. The V gene is TRBV7-9, the J gene TRBJ2-7; TRBD1 might be the D (6 bases). V shed 5 bases and J shed 2 bases, with 10 bases lying between them. Germline V CDR1 and CDR2: SEHNR, FQNEAQ (reference sequence). The CDR3 covers 13 residues. CDR3 loop: CASSRDTTYEQYF. The DNA for the CDR3 is TGTGCCAGCAGCAGGGACACCACCTACGAGCAGTACTTC.

The table lists this clonotype with a few counts. The chain combines TRBV6-6 with TRBJ1-5, with 8 bases that match TRBD1. CDR1 MNHNY and CDR2 SVGAGI come from the germline V gene (reference sequence). The V gene end was trimmed by 4 bases and the J gene end by 8 bases; junction bases not matched to a gene: 13. The CDR3 is 16 amino acids. CDR3 nucleotide sequence: TGTGCCAGCAGTTCCCTAGGACAGGGAGGTAGGAAGCCCCAGCATTTT. Translated, it gives CASSSLGQGGRKPQHF.

This clonotype has a count of ten or more. The chain couples TRBV9 to TRBJ1-1; no clear D. V was trimmed by 4 bases and J by 6 bases, leaving 13 bases between them. CDR1 is SGDLS and CDR2 is YYNGEE in the germline V gene. The CDR3 has 13 amino acids. The CDR3, as DNA: TGTGCCAGCAGCTCCGGAATGGGCCCTGAAGCTTTCTTT. Translation gives CASSSGMGPEAFF.

This clonotype has ten or more counts. The V and J genes are TRBV28 and TRBJ2-6; weak D call: TRBD2 (6 bases). Trimming shortened V by 8 bases and J by 1 base, and 9 bases separated the two germline ends. The CDR3 covers 14 residues. CDR1 is MDHEN and CDR2 is SYDVKM in the germline V gene. The CDR3: CASEEGSGANVLTF. CDR3 coding DNA: TGTGCCAGCGAGGAGGGTTCTGGGGCCAACGTCCTGACTTTC.